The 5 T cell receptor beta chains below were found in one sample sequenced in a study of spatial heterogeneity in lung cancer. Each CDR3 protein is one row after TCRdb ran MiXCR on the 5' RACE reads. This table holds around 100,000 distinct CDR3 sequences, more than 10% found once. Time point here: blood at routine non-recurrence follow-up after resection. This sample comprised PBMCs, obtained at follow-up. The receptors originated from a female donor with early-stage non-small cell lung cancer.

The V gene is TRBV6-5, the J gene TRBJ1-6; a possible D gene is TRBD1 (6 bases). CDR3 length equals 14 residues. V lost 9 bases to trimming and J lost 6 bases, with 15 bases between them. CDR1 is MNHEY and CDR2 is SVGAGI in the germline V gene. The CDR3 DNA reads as TGTGCCAGTCGTTTAGGGGGTGGTAATTCACCCCTCCACTTT. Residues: CASRLGGGNSPLHF.

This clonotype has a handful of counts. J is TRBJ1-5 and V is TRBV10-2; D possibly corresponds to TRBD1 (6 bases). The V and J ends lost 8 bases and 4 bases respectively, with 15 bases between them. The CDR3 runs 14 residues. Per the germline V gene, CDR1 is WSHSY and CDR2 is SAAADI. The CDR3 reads CASRRERGNQPQHF. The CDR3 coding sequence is TGCGCCAGCCGCCGGGAAAGGGGGAATCAGCCCCAGCATTTT.

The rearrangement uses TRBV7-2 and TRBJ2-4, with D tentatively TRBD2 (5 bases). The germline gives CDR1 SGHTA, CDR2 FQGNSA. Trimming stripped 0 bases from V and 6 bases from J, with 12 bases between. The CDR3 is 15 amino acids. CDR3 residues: CASSLAGVGGNIQYF. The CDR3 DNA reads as TGTGCCAGCAGCTTAGCGGGAGTCGGCGGAAACATTCAGTACTTC. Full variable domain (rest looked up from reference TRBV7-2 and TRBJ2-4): GAGVSQSPSNKVTEKGKDVELRCDPISGHTALYWYRQSLGQGLEFLIYFQGNSAPDKSGLPSDRFSAERTGGSVSTLTIQRTQQEDSAVYLCASSLAGVGGNIQYFGAGTRLSVL.

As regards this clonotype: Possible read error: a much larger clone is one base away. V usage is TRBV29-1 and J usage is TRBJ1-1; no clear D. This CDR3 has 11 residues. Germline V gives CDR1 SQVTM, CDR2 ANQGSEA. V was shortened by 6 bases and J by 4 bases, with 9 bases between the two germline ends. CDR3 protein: CSVVKSTEAFF. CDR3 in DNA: TGCAGCGTAGTTAAGAGCACTGAAGCTTTCTTT. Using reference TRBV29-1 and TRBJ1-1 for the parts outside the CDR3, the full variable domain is SAVISQKPSRDICQRGTSLTIQCQVDSQVTMMFWYRQQPGQSLTLIATANQGSEATYESGFVIDKFPISRPNLTFSTLTVSNMSPEDSSIYLCSVVKSTEAFFGQGTRLTVV.

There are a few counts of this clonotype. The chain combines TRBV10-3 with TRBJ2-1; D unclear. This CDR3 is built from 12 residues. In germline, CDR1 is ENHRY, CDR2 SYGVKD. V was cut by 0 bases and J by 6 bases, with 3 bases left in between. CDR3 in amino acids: CAISESTNEQFF. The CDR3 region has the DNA TGTGCCATCAGTGAGTCGACCAATGAGCAGTTCTTC.